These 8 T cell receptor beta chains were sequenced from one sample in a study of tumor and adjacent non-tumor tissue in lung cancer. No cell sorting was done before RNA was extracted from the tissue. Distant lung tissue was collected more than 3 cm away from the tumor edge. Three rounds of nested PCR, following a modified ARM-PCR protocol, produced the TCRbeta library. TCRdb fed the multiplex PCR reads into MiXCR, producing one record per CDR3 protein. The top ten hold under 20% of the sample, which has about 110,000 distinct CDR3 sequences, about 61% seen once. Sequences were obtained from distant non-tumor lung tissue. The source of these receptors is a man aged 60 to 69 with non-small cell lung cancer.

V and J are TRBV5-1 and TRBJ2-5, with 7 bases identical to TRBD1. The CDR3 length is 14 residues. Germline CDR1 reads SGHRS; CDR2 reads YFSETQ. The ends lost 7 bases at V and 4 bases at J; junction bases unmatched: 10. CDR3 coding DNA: TGCGCCAGCTTCAGACAGGGAAGGGGAGAGACCCAGTACTTC. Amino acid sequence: CASFRQGRGETQYF.

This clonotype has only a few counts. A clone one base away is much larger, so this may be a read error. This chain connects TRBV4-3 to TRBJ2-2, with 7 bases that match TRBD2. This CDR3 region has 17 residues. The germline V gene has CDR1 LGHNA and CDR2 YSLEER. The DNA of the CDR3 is TGCACCAGCAGCCAAGAGGGGAGGGGCTTGAACACCGGGGAGCTGTTTTTT. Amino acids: CTSSQEGRGLNTGELFF.

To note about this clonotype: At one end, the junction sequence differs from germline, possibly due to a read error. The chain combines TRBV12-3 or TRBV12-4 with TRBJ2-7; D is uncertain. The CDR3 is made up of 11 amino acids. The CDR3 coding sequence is TGTGCCAGCCGTGGGCCCTACGAGCAACACTTC. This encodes CASRGPYEQHF.

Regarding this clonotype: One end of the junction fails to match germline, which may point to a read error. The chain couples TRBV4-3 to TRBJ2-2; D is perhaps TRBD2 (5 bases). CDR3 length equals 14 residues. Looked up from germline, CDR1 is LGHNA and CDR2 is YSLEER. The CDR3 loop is CASIQVGGSGEPFF. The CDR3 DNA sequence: TGCGCCAGCATCCAAGTAGGCGGCTCCGGGGAGCCGTTTTTT.

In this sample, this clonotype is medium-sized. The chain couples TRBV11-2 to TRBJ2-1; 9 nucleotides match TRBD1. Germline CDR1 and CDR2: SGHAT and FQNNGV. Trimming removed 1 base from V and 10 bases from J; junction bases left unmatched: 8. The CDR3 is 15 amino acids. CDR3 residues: CASSLGSQGAGEQFF. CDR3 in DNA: TGTGCCAGCAGCTTAGGGTCACAGGGGGCTGGCGAGCAGTTCTTC.

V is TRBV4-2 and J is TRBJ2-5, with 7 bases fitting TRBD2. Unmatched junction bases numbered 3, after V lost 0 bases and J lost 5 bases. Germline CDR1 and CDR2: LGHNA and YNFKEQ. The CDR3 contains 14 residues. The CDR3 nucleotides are TGTGCCAGCAGCCAAGAGTTCGGGAGGGAGACCCAGTACTTC. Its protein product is CASSQEFGRETQYF.

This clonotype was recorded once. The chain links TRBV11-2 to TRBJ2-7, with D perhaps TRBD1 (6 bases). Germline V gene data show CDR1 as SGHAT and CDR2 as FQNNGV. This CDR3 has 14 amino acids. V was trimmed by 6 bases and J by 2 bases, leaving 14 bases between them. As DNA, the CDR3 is TGTGCCAGCAGATCGGGCGGACAGACCTACGAGCAGTACTTC. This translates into CASRSGGQTYEQYF.

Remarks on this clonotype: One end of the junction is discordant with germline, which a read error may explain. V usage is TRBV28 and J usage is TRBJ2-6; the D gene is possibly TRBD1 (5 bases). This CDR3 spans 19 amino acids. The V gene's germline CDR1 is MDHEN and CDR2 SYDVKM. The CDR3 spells CASTPDLGVRSSGVNVLTF. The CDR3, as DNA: TGTGCCAGCACCCCAGACTTAGGGGTGCGAAGCTCTGGGGTCAACGTCCTGACTTTC.